Sequencing of this T cell receptor (delta chain) was carried out in a study of gamma-delta T cells after stem cell transplantation. The V segment lost 0 bases and the J segment 2 bases; nucleotides outside the gene matches: 22. Germline V lookup: CDR1 GEAIGNYY, CDR2 EKD. The CDR3 runs 21 residues. This clone was picked up a small number of times. TCRdb reran clone calling via CATT on the RT-PCR reads. Recorded for this sample: approximately 24 delta-chain clones. The sequence was collected from a human donor. It is not recorded whose cells these are; they may come from a transplant donor. This table probably holds off-target reads from a library built for another chain. The sample consisted of gamma-delta T cells. The V gene is TRDV2, the J gene TRDJ1; the match to TRDD3 covers 8 bases. For the CDR3, the DNA is TGTGCCTGTGACACCGTCCTACGGGGTGGTTTACTGGGGGTCCAGACCGATAAACTCATCTTT. It is translated as CACDTVLRGGLLGVQTDKLIF.